One TCR beta chain is described in this entry. What it binds is not known. Methods used by the authors: ImmunoSEQ only sent back junction sequences with no quality scores, so filtering was done differently. Method: immunoSEQ multiplex PCR; TCRdb's copy keeps in-frame clones and lacks some. V, J and clone size are those of that table, while D and trimming were read from the DNA. The table has approximately 320,000 clones, less than 85% seen once. This sample is drawn from a study of shared clonotypes between healthy human individuals. The study, taken as a whole, reports: Despite large depth, sorted-subset datasets appeared incompletely sequenced.

The V gene lost 4 bases and the J gene lost 2 bases, with 10 bases spanning the gap. The CDR3 totals 15 residues. CDR1 and CDR2 from the germline V gene are SGHNT and YYREEE (reference sequence). This TCR was recovered from a man in his thirties or forties in good health. The chain has TRBV5-4 and TRBJ2-6; D might be TRBD1 (5 bases). Material: memory CD4+ T cells sorted from blood. The subset denotes: CD45RA-negative fraction. The DNA of the CDR3 is TGTGCCAGCAGCCTCCAGGGTACTGGGGCCAACGTCCTGACTTTC. It yields the protein CASSLQGTGANVLTF.